This T cell receptor beta chain is drawn from a study of T cell responses to AZD1222 COVID-19 vaccine (dated by TCRdb to the early 2020s). Notes on the research overall: AZD1222 recipients with second doses at about 4 weeks or about 12 weeks were pooled, because spike-specific TCR depth and breadth did not differ between schedules. TCR sequencing covered roughly 230 trial participants: some 210 given two doses of AZD1222 and around 26 given two doses of MenACWY control vaccine. Enrollment into the trials was organized by age into subgroups of 18-55, 56-69 and 70-plus years, and those subgroups contained roughly 160, 29 and 62 TCR-sequenced participants, respectively.

Study-level results and caveats: In the small 56-69-year group, the increase in depth fell short of significance, most likely because of low power. Participants were mostly white British, with more females than males. The authors suggested clonal diversity may have been underestimated. Conclusions about previously exposed vaccinees are limited, since just five or six AZD1222 recipients were seropositive for SARS-CoV-2 at baseline. After two AZD1222 doses, both the breadth and the depth of spike-specific TCRs were significantly higher than at day 0 and than in MenACWY recipients. Because no day 14 peak-response samples were available, the repertoires could be characterized only after the peak T cell response. Vaccine-associated CD4 TCRs spanned the whole spike protein, with dominant responses in regions 160-218 and 743-854. Reportedly, almost half of the unique spike-specific TCRs recognized epitopes lying outside the regions that are mutated in the B.1.351 and B.1.1.7 variants.

The CDR3 regions of human TCRbeta chains were subjected to immunosequencing. As for the original processing: Repertoire TCRs were checked for matches against a reference library of SARS-CoV-2-specific TCRs that had been generated using the MIRA antigen-specificity platform. Breadth was defined as the fraction of unique TCRs that were SARS-CoV-2-associated. Depth was defined as the fraction of total T cells that were SARS-CoV-2-associated. Using the MIRA data, each spike-specific TCR was mapped to the spike region that the TCR reacts to and placed in a CD4 or CD8 class. Log10-transformed breadth and depth values were compared by one-way ANOVA with Sidak's multiple comparisons tests. In its TCRdb copy, this immuneACCESS table keeps in-frame sequences only and misses some clones. Where compared with another copy, unresolved V genes explain less than half of these, and the others have no known cause. The V and J calls and clone size are taken from that table; D and trimming were inferred from the DNA. For this sample the table gives some 120,000 clones, of which around 90% were detected only once. Of the sample, roughly 1.5% is held by the ten largest clones.

Comment on this clone: Its antigen remains undetermined. Base qualities are not at hand, and no much larger clone is one base apart.

This specimen's time point label, interpreted: baseline before first vaccination. Vaccinee samples came from UK trials COV001 and COV002, including a single-blind randomized controlled phase 2/3 trial of AZD1222 (ChAdOx1 nCoV-19) in healthy adults. Trial participant PBMC samples were collected at day 0 and day 28 after the second dose for TCRbeta chain sequencing. The trim is 3 bases for V and 2 bases for J, with a gap of 14 bases between the germline ends. There are 15 amino acids in the CDR3, from cysteine to phenylalanine inclusive. Of the read, only the CDR3 DNA is kept; its 45 bases are in frame from base 1. The germline V gene supplies CDR1 MGHRA and CDR2 YSYEKL.

The receptor's source is an adult in good health. Sequencing was performed on peripheral blood, taken on day 0 of AZD1222 vaccination. The rearranged segments are TRBV4-1 and TRBJ2-7, and possibly TRBD1, on 5 matching bases. The DNA sequence is TGCGCCAGCAGCCAGAAAGTGACAGTCCCCTACGAGCAGTACTTC. This gives the protein CASSQKVTVPYEQYF.